A selection of T cell receptor beta chains follows, all from one sample in a study of shared clonotypes between healthy human individuals. Profiled with immunoSEQ multiplex PCR; TCRdb holds only in-frame clones, not every one. The repertoire consists of about 990,000 clones, with about 80% occurring once and the leading ten covering more than 0.55%. The sample was memory CD4+ T cells from PBMCs. The receptors derive from a man between 18 and 35 years old in good health. Some clones in this sample may be carry-over from other donors' samples. Each CDR3 is given with its conserved first and last residue. Each record gives: D gene, clone size, J gene, V gene, CDR3 protein, CDR3 DNA. D genes are given only for firm matches. The size of a clone is reported for some rows only, either as once, few or many, or as a class for expanded clones.

d_gene: -
abundance: -
j_gene: TRBJ1-5
v_gene: TRBV25-1
CDR3aa: CASSESRAEQPQHF
CDR3nt: TGTGCCAGCAGTGAATCTCGTGCGGAGCAGCCCCAGCATTTT

d_gene: TRBD1
abundance: -
j_gene: TRBJ2-7
v_gene: TRBV18
CDR3aa: CASSLRTGDGEQYF
CDR3nt: TGTGCCAGCTCTCTGAGGACAGGGGACGGCGAGCAGTACTTC

d_gene: -
abundance: -
j_gene: TRBJ2-7
v_gene: TRBV29-1
CDR3aa: CSVEGGTDNSYEQYF
CDR3nt: TGCAGCGTTGAAGGTGGGACGGATAACTCCTACGAGCAGTACTTC

d_gene: TRBD1
abundance: -
j_gene: TRBJ2-5
v_gene: TRBV11-2
CDR3aa: CASSPWTGPRETQYF
CDR3nt: TGTGCCAGCAGCCCATGGACAGGACCGCGGGAGACCCAGTACTTC

d_gene: -
abundance: -
j_gene: TRBJ1-1
v_gene: TRBV19
CDR3aa: CASSIRGSEAFF
CDR3nt: TGTGCCAGTAGTATACGAGGGAGTGAAGCTTTCTTT

d_gene: -
abundance: -
j_gene: TRBJ2-2
v_gene: TRBV5-1
CDR3aa: CASSPGQGELFF
CDR3nt: TGCGCCAGCAGCCCGGGGCAGGGGGAGCTGTTTTTT

d_gene: TRBD2
abundance: -
j_gene: TRBJ2-7
v_gene: TRBV5-1
CDR3aa: CASSLWGGAGGNEQYF
CDR3nt: TGCGCCAGCAGCTTGTGGGGAGGGGCGGGAGGAAACGAGCAGTACTTC

d_gene: TRBD2
abundance: once
j_gene: TRBJ2-7
v_gene: TRBV5-1
CDR3aa: CASSTGTSGIYEQYF
CDR3nt: TGCGCCAGCAGCACCGGGACTAGCGGGATCTACGAGCAGTACTTC

d_gene: -
abundance: -
j_gene: TRBJ2-7
v_gene: TRBV11-3
CDR3aa: CASSLEWASEQYF
CDR3nt: TGTGCCAGCAGCTTAGAGTGGGCCTCCGAGCAGTACTTC

d_gene: -
abundance: -
j_gene: TRBJ1-4
v_gene: TRBV19
CDR3aa: CASSMRGQGEKLFF
CDR3nt: TGTGCCAGTAGTATGCGGGGGCAAGGGGAAAAACTGTTTTTT

d_gene: TRBD2
abundance: -
j_gene: TRBJ2-2
v_gene: TRBV30
CDR3aa: CAWSSGLAGGLTGELFF
CDR3nt: TGTGCCTGGAGTAGTGGGCTAGCGGGAGGGCTGACCGGGGAGCTGTTTTTT

d_gene: TRBD2
abundance: -
j_gene: TRBJ2-1
v_gene: TRBV5-1
CDR3aa: CASSLAETSGTYNEQFF
CDR3nt: TGCGCCAGCAGCTTGGCGGAGACTAGCGGGACCTACAATGAGCAGTTCTTC

d_gene: -
abundance: once
j_gene: TRBJ1-2
v_gene: TRBV18
CDR3aa: CASSASLPQTQLNGYTF
CDR3nt: TGTGCCAGCTCAGCCTCTTTGCCCCAAACCCAGCTCAATGGCTACACCTTC

d_gene: -
abundance: -
j_gene: TRBJ2-3
v_gene: TRBV18
CDR3aa: CASSPRLDTQYF
CDR3nt: TGTGCCAGCTCACCACGTTTAGATACGCAGTATTTT

d_gene: TRBD1
abundance: -
j_gene: TRBJ2-7
v_gene: TRBV15
CDR3aa: CATTISGQHYEQYF
CDR3nt: TGTGCCACCACCATCTCGGGACAGCACTACGAGCAGTACTTC

d_gene: -
abundance: once
j_gene: TRBJ2-2
v_gene: TRBV27
CDR3aa: CASSLPNPGHPTGELFF
CDR3nt: TGTGCCAGCAGTTTACCAAACCCGGGACACCCCACCGGGGAGCTGTTTTTT

d_gene: -
abundance: -
j_gene: TRBJ2-7
v_gene: TRBV7-2
CDR3aa: CASSLGGRVYEQYF
CDR3nt: TGTGCCAGCAGCTTAGGCGGCAGGGTGTACGAGCAGTACTTC

d_gene: -
abundance: -
j_gene: TRBJ2-1
v_gene: TRBV19
CDR3aa: CASSIVKGDSYNEQFF
CDR3nt: TGTGCCAGTAGTATAGTCAAGGGCGACTCCTACAATGAGCAGTTCTTC

d_gene: TRBD2
abundance: -
j_gene: TRBJ2-4
v_gene: TRBV7-9
CDR3aa: CASSISSGMGDIQYF
CDR3nt: TGTGCCAGCAGCATCTCTAGCGGGATGGGTGACATTCAGTACTTC

d_gene: -
abundance: -
j_gene: TRBJ2-6
v_gene: TRBV9
CDR3aa: CASSGEYGVPANVLTF
CDR3nt: TGTGCCAGCAGCGGCGAATATGGGGTTCCGGCCAACGTCCTGACTTTC

d_gene: -
abundance: many
j_gene: TRBJ2-2
v_gene: TRBV5-4
CDR3aa: CASSLGGGTGELFF
CDR3nt: TGTGCCAGCAGCTTGGGAGGGGGCACCGGGGAGCTGTTTTTT

d_gene: -
abundance: few
j_gene: TRBJ1-1
v_gene: TRBV27
CDR3aa: CASRPPQALNTEAFF
CDR3nt: TGTGCCAGCAGACCCCCCCAGGCCTTGAACACTGAAGCTTTCTTT

d_gene: -
abundance: -
j_gene: TRBJ2-6
v_gene: TRBV9
CDR3aa: CASSATVGDGANVLTF
CDR3nt: TGTGCCAGCAGTGCTACCGTCGGGGACGGGGCCAACGTCCTGACTTTC

d_gene: -
abundance: -
j_gene: TRBJ1-5
v_gene: TRBV28
CDR3aa: CASSNGRRVGNQPQHF
CDR3nt: TGTGCCAGCAGTAACGGACGGCGGGTCGGCAATCAGCCCCAGCATTTT

d_gene: -
abundance: -
j_gene: TRBJ1-2
v_gene: TRBV6-6
CDR3aa: CASTYLSPKTSSYTF
CDR3nt: TGTGCCAGCACTTACCTTTCGCCGAAGACCTCTAGCTACACCTTC

d_gene: -
abundance: few
j_gene: TRBJ2-7
v_gene: TRBV27
CDR3aa: CASSSGWGSYEQYF
CDR3nt: TGTGCCAGCAGCAGCGGATGGGGCTCCTACGAGCAGTACTTC

d_gene: -
abundance: -
j_gene: TRBJ2-1
v_gene: TRBV5-1
CDR3aa: CASSHGSAYNEQFF
CDR3nt: TGCGCCAGCAGCCACGGGAGCGCCTACAATGAGCAGTTCTTC

d_gene: -
abundance: -
j_gene: TRBJ2-6
v_gene: TRBV20-1
CDR3aa: CSATSANVLTF
CDR3nt: TGCAGTGCTACTTCGGCCAACGTCCTGACTTTC

d_gene: -
abundance: -
j_gene: TRBJ1-2
v_gene: TRBV6-1
CDR3aa: CASEVGGANYGYTF
CDR3nt: TGTGCCAGCGAGGTTGGGGGAGCCAACTATGGCTACACCTTC

d_gene: -
abundance: once
j_gene: TRBJ2-2
v_gene: TRBV6-1
CDR3aa: CASAGTGELFF
CDR3nt: TGTGCCAGCGCGGGAACCGGGGAGCTGTTTTTT

d_gene: TRBD2
abundance: -
j_gene: TRBJ2-7
v_gene: TRBV9
CDR3aa: CASSRGGSGSYEQYF
CDR3nt: TGTGCCAGCAGCCGAGGCGGAAGCGGGAGCTACGAGCAGTACTTC

d_gene: -
abundance: few
j_gene: TRBJ2-1
v_gene: TRBV4-1
CDR3aa: CASSQQTSFNEQFF
CDR3nt: TGCGCCAGCAGCCAACAGACTAGTTTCAATGAGCAGTTCTTC

d_gene: -
abundance: -
j_gene: TRBJ1-1
v_gene: TRBV28
CDR3aa: CASSSVEWQRKAFF
CDR3nt: TGTGCCAGCAGTTCGGTAGAGTGGCAGAGAAAAGCTTTCTTT

d_gene: TRBD2
abundance: -
j_gene: TRBJ2-2
v_gene: TRBV5-1
CDR3aa: CASSGTLAGSNTGELFF
CDR3nt: TGCGCCAGCAGCGGGACCCTAGCGGGGTCGAACACCGGGGAGCTGTTTTTT

d_gene: TRBD1
abundance: -
j_gene: TRBJ1-4
v_gene: TRBV18
CDR3aa: CASQGQFNEKLFF
CDR3nt: TGTGCCAGCCAGGGACAGTTTAATGAAAAACTGTTTTTT

d_gene: -
abundance: -
j_gene: TRBJ1-5
v_gene: TRBV2
CDR3aa: CASSEAGREQPQHF
CDR3nt: TGTGCCAGCAGTGAGGCAGGTCGCGAACAGCCCCAGCATTTT

d_gene: TRBD1
abundance: many
j_gene: TRBJ2-5
v_gene: TRBV2
CDR3aa: CASDRDRGQETQYF
CDR3nt: TGTGCCAGTGACCGGGACAGGGGACAAGAGACCCAGTACTTC

d_gene: TRBD1
abundance: -
j_gene: TRBJ1-5
v_gene: TRBV2
CDR3aa: CASSADRGPAQPQHF
CDR3nt: TGTGCCAGCAGTGCTGACAGGGGACCAGCACAGCCCCAGCATTTT

d_gene: -
abundance: -
j_gene: TRBJ1-1
v_gene: TRBV28
CDR3aa: CASSFSPTFGGLTEAFF
CDR3nt: TGTGCCAGCAGTTTCTCCCCAACTTTTGGAGGGTTGACTGAAGCTTTCTTT

d_gene: -
abundance: -
j_gene: TRBJ1-1
v_gene: TRBV6-1
CDR3aa: CASEARFNTEAFF
CDR3nt: TGTGCCAGCGAGGCTCGGTTTAACACTGAAGCTTTCTTT

d_gene: -
abundance: -
j_gene: TRBJ2-1
v_gene: TRBV14
CDR3aa: CASSQPETSYNEQFF
CDR3nt: TGTGCCAGCAGCCAACCGGAAACATCCTACAATGAGCAGTTCTTC